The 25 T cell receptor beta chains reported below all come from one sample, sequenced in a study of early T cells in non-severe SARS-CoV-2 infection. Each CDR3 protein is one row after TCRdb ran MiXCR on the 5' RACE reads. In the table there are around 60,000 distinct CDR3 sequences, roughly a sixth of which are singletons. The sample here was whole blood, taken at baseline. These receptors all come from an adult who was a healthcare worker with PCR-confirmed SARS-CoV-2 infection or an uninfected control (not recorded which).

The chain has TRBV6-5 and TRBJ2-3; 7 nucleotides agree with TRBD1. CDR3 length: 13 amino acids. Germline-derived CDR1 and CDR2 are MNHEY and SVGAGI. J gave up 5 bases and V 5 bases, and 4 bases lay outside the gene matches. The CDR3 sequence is CASSTGAGDTQYF. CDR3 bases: TGTGCCAGCAGTACAGGGGCGGGAGATACGCAGTATTTT.

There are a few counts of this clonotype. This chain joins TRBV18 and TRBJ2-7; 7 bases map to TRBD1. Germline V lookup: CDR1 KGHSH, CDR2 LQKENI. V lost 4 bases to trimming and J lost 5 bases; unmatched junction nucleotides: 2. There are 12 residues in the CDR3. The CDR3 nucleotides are TGTGCCAGCTCACGAGACAGGGACGAGCAGTACTTC. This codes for CASSRDRDEQYF.

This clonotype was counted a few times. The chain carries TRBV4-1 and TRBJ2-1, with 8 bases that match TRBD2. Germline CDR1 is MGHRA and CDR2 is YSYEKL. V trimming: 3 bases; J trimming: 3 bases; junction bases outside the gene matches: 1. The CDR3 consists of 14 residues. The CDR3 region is CASSHLAGYNEQFF. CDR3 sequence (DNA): TGCGCCAGCAGCCACCTAGCGGGCTACAATGAGCAGTTCTTC.

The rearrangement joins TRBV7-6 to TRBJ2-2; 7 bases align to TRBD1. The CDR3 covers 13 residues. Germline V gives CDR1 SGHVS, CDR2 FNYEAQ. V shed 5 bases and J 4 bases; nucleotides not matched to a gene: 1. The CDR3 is CASSRTGTGELFF. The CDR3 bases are TGTGCCAGCAGCCGGACAGGCACCGGGGAGCTGTTTTTT.

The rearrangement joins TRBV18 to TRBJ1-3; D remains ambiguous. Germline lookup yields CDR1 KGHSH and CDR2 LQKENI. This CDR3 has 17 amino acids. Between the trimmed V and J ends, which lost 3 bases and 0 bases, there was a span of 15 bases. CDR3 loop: CASSPKVDGSSGNTIYF. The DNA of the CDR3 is TGTGCCAGCTCACCGAAAGTGGACGGTAGCTCTGGAAACACCATATATTTT.

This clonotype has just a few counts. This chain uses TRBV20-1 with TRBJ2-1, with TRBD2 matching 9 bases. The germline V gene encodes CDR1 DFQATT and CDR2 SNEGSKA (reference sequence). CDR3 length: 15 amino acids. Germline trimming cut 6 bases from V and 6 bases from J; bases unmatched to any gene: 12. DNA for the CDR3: TGCAGTGCCAGGAACTCGGCGGGAGGGCCCAATGAGCAGTTCTTC. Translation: CSARNSAGGPNEQFF.

The CDR3 DNA is TGTGCCAGCGATACGGACAGGGTCTCCTACAATGAGCAGTTCTTC. It is translated as CASDTDRVSYNEQFF. The chain links TRBV7-8 to TRBJ2-1, with TRBD1 matching 8 bases. The ends lost 8 bases at V and 0 bases at J; junction bases unmatched: 6. The CDR3 is 15 residues long. In germline, CDR1 is SGHVS, CDR2 FQNEAQ. The full variable domain, with the rest looked up from reference TRBV7-8 and TRBJ2-1, is GAGVSQSPRYKVAKRGQDVALRCDPISGHVSLFWYQQALGQGPEFLTYFQNEAQLDKSGLPSDRFFAERPEGSVSTLKIQRTQQEDSAVYLCASDTDRVSYNEQFFGPGTRLTVL.

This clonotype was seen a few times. DNA of the CDR3: TGTGCCAGCAGCTCGGGACTAGCGGGAGCAGATACGCAGTATTTT. Translating it yields CASSSGLAGADTQYF. The chain is built from TRBV11-2 and TRBJ2-3; 14 positions agree with TRBD2. The J segment lost 4 bases and the V segment lost 4 bases, leaving 1 base of the junction unmatched. The CDR3 loop spans 15 amino acids. CDR1 is SGHAT, CDR2 FQNNGV, per germline.

The CDR3 loop reads CASSLGGSNSPLHF. CDR3 bases: TGCGCCAGCAGCTTAGGAGGGTCTAATTCACCCCTCCACTTT. The chain couples TRBV5-1 to TRBJ1-6; D is uncertain. The CDR3 extends over 14 amino acids. Trimming stripped 2 bases from V and 6 bases from J, with 9 bases between. The germline V gene encodes CDR1 SGHRS and CDR2 YFSETQ.

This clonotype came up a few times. The CDR3, as DNA: TGTGCCAGCAGTCGCACAGGGTCTGGGGCCAACGTCCTGACTTTC. As protein: CASSRTGSGANVLTF. This chain joins TRBV6-5 and TRBJ2-6, with D possibly being TRBD1 (6 bases). The CDR3 contains 15 residues. Trimming removed 5 bases from V and 1 base from J, with 9 bases in between. Germline V gene lookup returns CDR1 MNHEY and CDR2 SVGAGI.

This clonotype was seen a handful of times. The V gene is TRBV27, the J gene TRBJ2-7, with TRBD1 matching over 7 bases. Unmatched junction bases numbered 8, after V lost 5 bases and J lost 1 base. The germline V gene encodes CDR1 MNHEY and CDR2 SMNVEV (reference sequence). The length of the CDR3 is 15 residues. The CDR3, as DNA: TGTGCCAGCAGTATAGGGGGCACGAGGTCCTACGAGCAGTACTTC. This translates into CASSIGGTRSYEQYF.

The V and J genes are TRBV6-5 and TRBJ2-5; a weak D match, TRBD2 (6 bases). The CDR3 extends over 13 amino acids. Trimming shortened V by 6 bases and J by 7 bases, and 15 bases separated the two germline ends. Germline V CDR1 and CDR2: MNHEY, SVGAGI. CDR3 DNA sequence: TGTGCCAGCAGCTCCGCGATCGGGGGGACCCAGTACTTC. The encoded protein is CASSSAIGGTQYF.

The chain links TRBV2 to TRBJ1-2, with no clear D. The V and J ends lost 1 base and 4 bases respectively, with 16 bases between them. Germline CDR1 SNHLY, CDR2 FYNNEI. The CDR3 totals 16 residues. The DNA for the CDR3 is TGTGCCAGCAGTGAAGAAACCCCTGAATGGGGCTATGGCTACACCTTC. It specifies CASSEETPEWGYGYTF.

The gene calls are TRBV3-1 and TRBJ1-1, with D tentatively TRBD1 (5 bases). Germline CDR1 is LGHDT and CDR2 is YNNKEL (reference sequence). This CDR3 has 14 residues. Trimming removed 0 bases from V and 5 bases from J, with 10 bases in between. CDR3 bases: TGTGCCAGCAGCCAAGACAGGGTGGGAACTGAAGCTTTCTTT. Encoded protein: CASSQDRVGTEAFF.

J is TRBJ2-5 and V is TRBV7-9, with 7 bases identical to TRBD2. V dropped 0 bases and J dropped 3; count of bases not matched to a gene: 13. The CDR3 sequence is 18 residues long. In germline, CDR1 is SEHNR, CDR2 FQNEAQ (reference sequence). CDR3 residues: CASSLATGGLAEKETQYF. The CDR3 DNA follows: TGTGCCAGCAGCTTAGCCACCGGTGGGCTAGCGGAGAAAGAGACCCAGTACTTC. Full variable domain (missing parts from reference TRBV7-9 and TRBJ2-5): DTGVSQNPRHKITKRGQNVTFRCDPISEHNRLYWYRQTLGQGPEFLTYFQNEAQLEKSRLLSDRFSAERPKGSFSTLEIQRTEQGDSAMYLCASSLATGGLAEKETQYFGPGTRLLVL.

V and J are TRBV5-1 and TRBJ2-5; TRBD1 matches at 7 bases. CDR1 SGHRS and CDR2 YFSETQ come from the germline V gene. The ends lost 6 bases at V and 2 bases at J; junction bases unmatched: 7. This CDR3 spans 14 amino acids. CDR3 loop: CASKVGTAQETQYF. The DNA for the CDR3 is TGCGCCAGCAAGGTCGGGACAGCTCAAGAGACCCAGTACTTC.

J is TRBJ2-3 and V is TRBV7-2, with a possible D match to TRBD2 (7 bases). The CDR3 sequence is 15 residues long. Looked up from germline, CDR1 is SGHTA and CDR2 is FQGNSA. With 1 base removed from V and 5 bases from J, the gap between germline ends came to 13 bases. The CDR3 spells CASSLGGGAEDTQYF. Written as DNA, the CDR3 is TGTGCCAGCAGCTTAGGTGGGGGGGCCGAAGATACGCAGTATTTT.

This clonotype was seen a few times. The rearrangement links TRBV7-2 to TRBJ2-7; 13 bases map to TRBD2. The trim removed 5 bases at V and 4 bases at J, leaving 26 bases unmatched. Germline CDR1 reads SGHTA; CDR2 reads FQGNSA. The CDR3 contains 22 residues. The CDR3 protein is CASSHYPPPPGLAGLEEYEQYF. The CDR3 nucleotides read TGTGCCAGCAGCCATTATCCCCCGCCGCCGGGACTAGCGGGACTGGAAGAGTACGAGCAGTACTTC.

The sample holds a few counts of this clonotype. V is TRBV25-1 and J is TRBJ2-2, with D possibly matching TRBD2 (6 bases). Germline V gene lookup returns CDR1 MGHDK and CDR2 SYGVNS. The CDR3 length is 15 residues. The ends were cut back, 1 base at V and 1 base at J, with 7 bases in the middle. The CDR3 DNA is TGTGCCAGCAGTGAATTCGGGGGGAACACCGGGGAGCTGTTTTTT. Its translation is CASSEFGGNTGELFF.

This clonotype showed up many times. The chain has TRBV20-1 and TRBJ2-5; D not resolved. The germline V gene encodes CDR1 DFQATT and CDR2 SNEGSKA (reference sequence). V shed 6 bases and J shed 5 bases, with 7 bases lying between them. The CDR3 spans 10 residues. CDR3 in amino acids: CSALGETQYF. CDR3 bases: TGCAGTGCCCTAGGGGAGACCCAGTACTTC.

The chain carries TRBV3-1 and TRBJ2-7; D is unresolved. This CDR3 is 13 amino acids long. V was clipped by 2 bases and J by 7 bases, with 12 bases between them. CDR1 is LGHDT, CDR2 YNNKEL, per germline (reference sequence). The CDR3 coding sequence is TGTGCCAGCAGCCAAATCGATAATATGGAGCAGTACTTC. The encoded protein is CASSQIDNMEQYF.

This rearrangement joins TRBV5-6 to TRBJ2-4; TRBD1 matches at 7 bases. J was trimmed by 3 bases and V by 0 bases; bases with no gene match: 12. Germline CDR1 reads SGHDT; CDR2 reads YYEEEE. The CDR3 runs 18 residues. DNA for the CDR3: TGTGCCAGCAGCTTGGGGACAGGCCCCCATTTAGGCAAAAACATTCAGTACTTC. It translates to CASSLGTGPHLGKNIQYF. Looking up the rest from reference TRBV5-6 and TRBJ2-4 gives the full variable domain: DAGVTQSPTHLIKTRGQQVTLRCSPKSGHDTVSWYQQALGQGPQFIFQYYEEEERQRGNFPDRFSGHQFPNYSSELNVNALLLGDSALYLCASSLGTGPHLGKNIQYFGAGTRLSVL.

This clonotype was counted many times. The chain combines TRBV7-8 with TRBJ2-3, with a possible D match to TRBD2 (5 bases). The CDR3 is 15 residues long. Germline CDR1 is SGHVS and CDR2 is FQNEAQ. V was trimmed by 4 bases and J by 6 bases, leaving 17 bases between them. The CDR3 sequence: CASSSQPGPGDTQYF. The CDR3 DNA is TGTGCCAGCAGCTCCCAACCGGGCCCGGGGGATACGCAGTATTTT.

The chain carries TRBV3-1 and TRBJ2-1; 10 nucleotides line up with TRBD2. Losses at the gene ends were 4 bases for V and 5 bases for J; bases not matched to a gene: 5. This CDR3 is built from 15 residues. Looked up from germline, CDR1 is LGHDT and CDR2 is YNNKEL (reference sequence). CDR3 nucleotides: TGTGCCAGCAGCCCAACTAGCGGGGCCAACAATGAGCAGTTCTTC. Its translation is CASSPTSGANNEQFF.

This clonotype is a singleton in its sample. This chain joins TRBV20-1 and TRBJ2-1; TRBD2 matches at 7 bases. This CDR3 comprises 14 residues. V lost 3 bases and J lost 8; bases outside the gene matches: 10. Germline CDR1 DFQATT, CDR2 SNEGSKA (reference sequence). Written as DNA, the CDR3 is TGCAGTGCTAGCCCCAGCGGGACGCAGCATGAGCAGTTCTTC. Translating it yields CSASPSGTQHEQFF.